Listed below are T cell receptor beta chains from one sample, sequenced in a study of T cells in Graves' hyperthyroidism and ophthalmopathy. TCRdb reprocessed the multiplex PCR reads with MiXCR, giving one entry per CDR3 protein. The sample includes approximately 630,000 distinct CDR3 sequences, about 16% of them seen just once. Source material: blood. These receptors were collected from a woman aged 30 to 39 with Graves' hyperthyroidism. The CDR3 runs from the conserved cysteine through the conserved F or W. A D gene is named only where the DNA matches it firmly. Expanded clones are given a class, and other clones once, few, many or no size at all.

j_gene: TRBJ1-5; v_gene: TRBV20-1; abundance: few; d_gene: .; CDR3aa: CSVGTRRPQHF; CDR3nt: TGCAGTGTCGGGACCCGTCGACCCCAGCATTTT
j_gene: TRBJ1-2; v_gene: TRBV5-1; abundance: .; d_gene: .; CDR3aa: CASTPTNSYGYTF; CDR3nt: TGCGCCAGCACACCGACAAATTCTTATGGCTACACCTTC
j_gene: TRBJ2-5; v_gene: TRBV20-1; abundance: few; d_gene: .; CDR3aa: CSARDIWGRSETQYF; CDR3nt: TGCAGTGCTAGAGATATCTGGGGAAGGTCGGAGACCCAGTACTTC
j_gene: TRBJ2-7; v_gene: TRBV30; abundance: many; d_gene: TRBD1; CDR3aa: CAWSVPGTVTYEQYF; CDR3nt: TGTGCCTGGAGTGTACCAGGGACAGTAACCTACGAGCAGTACTTC
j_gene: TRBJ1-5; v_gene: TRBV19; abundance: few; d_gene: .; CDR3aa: CASSIRSRYSNQPQHF; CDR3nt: TGTGCCAGTAGTATACGTTCCCGATATAGCAATCAGCCCCAGCATTTT
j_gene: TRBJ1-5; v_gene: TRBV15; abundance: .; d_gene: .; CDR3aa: CATSRTDRNQPQHF; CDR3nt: TGTGCCACCAGCAGGACGGACAGAAATCAGCCCCAGCATTTT
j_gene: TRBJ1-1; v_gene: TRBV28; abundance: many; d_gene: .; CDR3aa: CASSLWGGGAETEAFF; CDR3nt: TGTGCCAGCAGTTTATGGGGGGGGGGGGCCGAGACCGAAGCTTTCTTT
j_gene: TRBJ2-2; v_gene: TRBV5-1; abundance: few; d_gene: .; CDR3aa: CASSWRANTGELFF; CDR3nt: TGCGCCAGCAGCTGGAGGGCGAACACCGGGGAGCTGTTTTTT
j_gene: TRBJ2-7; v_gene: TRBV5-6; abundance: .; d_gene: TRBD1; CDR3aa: CASRFGDREAEQYF; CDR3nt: TGTGCCAGCAGATTTGGGGACAGGGAGGCCGAGCAGTACTTC
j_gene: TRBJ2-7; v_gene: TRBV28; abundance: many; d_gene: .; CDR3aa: CASSSPLDNPLEQYF; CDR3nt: TGTGCCAGCAGCTCCCCCCTCGACAACCCTCTCGAGCAGTACTTC
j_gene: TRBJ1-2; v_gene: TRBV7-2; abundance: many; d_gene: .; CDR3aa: CASSLRGGYTF; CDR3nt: TGTGCCAGCAGCTTACGGGGGGGCTACACCTTC
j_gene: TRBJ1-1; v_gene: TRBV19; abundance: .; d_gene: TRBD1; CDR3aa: CATRQGYSTEAFF; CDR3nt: TGTGCCACCAGACAGGGGTATTCCACTGAAGCTTTCTTT
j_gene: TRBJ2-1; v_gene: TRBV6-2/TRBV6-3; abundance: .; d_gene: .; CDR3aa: CASSYSSASSYNEQFF; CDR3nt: TGTGCCAGCAGTTACTCTAGCGCCAGCTCCTACAATGAGCAGTTCTTC
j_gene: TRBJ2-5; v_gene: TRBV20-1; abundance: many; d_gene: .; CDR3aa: CSASDYQETQYF; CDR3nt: TGCAGTGCTAGCGACTACCAAGAGACCCAGTACTTC
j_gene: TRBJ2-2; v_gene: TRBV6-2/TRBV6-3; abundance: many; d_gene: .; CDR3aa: CASSYGANTGELFF; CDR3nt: TGTGCCAGCAGTTACGGTGCGAACACCGGGGAGCTGTTTTTT